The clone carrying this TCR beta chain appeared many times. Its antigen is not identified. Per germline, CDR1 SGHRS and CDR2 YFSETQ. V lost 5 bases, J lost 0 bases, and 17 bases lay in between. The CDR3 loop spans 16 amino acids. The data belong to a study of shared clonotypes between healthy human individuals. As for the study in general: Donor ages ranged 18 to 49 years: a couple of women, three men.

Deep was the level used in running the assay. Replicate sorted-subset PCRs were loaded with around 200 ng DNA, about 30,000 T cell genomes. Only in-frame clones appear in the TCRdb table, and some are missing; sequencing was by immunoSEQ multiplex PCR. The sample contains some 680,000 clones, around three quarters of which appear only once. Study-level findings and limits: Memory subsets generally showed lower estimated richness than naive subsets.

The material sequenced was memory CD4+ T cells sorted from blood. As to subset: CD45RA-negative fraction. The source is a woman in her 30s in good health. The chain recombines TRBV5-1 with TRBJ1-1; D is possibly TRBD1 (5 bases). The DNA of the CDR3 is TGCGCCAGCAGTTCTACAGGACTAATGATGAACACTGAAGCTTTCTTT. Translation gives CASSSTGLMMNTEAFF. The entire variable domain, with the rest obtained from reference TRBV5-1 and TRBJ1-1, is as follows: KAGVTQTPRYLIKTRGQQVTLSCSPISGHRSVSWYQQTPGQGLQFLFEYFSETQRNKGNFPGRFSGRQFSNSRSEMNVSTLELGDSALYLCASSSTGLMMNTEAFFGQGTRLTVV.